This T cell receptor (beta chain) was recorded in a study of T cells in Graves' hyperthyroidism and ophthalmopathy. The CDR3 loop spans 16 amino acids. The V gene's germline CDR1 is DFQATT and CDR2 SNEGSKA (reference sequence). The germline V and J ends were trimmed by 0 bases and 7 bases, with 22 bases remaining between them. This clonotype was observed once. What was amplified from RNA transcripts were TCR beta CDR3 regions. HTBI primers were the set used in a first-round RT-PCR of the TCR CDR3. TCRdb analysed the multiplex PCR reads with MiXCR anew, one entry per CDR3 protein. The top ten hold about 45% of the sample, which has roughly 500,000 distinct CDR3 sequences, 46% seen once.

The TCR comes from an adult woman with Graves' disease, either hyperthyroidism or ophthalmopathy (not recorded which). This chain joins TRBV20-1 and TRBJ2-7; possible D gene TRBD2, 6 bases. Sequencing used peripheral blood or thyroid tissue (not recorded which). Here the CDR3 DNA reads TGCAGTGCTAGAGATCGTCGGCTGGGGGGTATCCGGGAGCAGTACTTC. Translation: CSARDRRLGGIREQYF.